This T cell receptor beta chain was identified during a study of blood T cell repertoires in COVID-19. Per the germline V gene, CDR1 is SEHNR and CDR2 is FQNEAQ (reference sequence). Trimming removed 5 bases from V and 4 bases from J; junction bases left unmatched: 7. The length of the CDR3 is 15 residues. The repertoire was sequenced with immunoSEQ multiplex PCR; TCRdb's copy has only in-frame clones and lacks some. This sample has some 310,000 clones, with around 90% found just once. This TCR came from a woman aged 40 to 50 with COVID-19, enrolled during active disease. What was sequenced was peripheral blood. The rearrangement uses TRBV7-9 and TRBJ1-3, with 8 positions matching TRBD1. The CDR3 DNA sequence: TGTGCCAGCAGCCCAGGACAGGGAGCGGGAAACACCATATATTTT. Its protein product is CASSPGQGAGNTIYF.